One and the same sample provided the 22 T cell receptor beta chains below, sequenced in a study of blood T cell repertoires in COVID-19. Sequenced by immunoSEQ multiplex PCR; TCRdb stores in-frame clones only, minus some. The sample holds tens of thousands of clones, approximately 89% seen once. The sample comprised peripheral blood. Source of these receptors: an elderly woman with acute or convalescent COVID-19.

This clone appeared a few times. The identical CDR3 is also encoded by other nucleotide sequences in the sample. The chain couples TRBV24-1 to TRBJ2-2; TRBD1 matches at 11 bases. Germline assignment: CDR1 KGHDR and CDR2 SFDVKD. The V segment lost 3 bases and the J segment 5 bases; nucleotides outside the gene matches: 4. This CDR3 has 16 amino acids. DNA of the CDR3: TGTGCCACCAGTGATCCGGGACAGGGGGATACCGGGGAGCTGTTTTTT. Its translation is CATSDPGQGDTGELFF.

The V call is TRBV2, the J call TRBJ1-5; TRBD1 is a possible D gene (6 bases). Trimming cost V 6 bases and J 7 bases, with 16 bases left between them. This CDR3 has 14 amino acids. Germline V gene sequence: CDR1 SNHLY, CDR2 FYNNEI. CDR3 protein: CASRLYGQGQPQHF. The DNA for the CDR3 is TGTGCCAGCAGGCTTTACGGGCAGGGGCAGCCCCAGCATTTT.

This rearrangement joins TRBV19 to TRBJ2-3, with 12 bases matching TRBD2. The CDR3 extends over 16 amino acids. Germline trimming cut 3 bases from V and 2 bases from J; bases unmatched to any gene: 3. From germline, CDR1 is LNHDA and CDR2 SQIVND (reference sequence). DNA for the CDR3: TGTGCCAGTAGTATCGGACTAGCGGGGAACACAGATACGCAGTATTTT. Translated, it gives CASSIGLAGNTDTQYF.

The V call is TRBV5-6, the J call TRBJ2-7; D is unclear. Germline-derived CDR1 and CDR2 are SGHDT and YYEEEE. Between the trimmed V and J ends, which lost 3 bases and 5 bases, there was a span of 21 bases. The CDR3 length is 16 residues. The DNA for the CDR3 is TGTGCCAGCAGCTCGCCGACCCCCGGAGCGTTGGACGAGCAGTACTTC. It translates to CASSSPTPGALDEQYF.

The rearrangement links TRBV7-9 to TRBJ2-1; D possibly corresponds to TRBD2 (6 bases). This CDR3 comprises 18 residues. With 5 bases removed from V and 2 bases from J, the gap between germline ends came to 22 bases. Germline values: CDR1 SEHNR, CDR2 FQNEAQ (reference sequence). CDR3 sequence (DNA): TGTGCCAGCAGCCGGAGAAGGGGAACCGGGGGTACCTACAATGAGCAGTTCTTC. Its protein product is CASSRRRGTGGTYNEQFF. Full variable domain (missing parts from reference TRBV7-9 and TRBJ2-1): DTGVSQNPRHKITKRGQNVTFRCDPISEHNRLYWYRQTLGQGPEFLTYFQNEAQLEKSRLLSDRFSAERPKGSFSTLEIQRTEQGDSAMYLCASSRRRGTGGTYNEQFFGPGTRLTVL.

The CDR3 here is CASSLFMGASGGSNTGELFF. The CDR3 coding sequence is TGTGCCAGCAGCCTATTCATGGGTGCTAGCGGGGGATCGAACACCGGGGAGCTGTTTTTT. The chain couples TRBV3-1 (or the pseudogene TRBV3-2) to TRBJ2-2, with 10 bases fitting TRBD2. Germline lookup yields CDR1 LGHDT and CDR2 YNNKEL (reference sequence). CDR3 length: 20 amino acids. Germline trimming cut 4 bases from V and 0 bases from J; bases unmatched to any gene: 14.

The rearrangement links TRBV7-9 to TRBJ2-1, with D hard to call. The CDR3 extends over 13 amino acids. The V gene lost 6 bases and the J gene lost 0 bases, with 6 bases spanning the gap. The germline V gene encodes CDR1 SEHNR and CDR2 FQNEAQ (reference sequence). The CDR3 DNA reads TGTGCCAGCAGTGAGAGCTCCTACAATGAGCAGTTCTTC. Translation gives CASSESSYNEQFF.

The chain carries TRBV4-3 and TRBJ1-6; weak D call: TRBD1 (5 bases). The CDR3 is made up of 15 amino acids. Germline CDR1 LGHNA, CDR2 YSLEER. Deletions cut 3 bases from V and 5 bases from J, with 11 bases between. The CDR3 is CASSQGGRNNSPLHF. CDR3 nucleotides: TGCGCCAGCAGCCAGGGGGGACGAAATAATTCACCCCTCCACTTT.

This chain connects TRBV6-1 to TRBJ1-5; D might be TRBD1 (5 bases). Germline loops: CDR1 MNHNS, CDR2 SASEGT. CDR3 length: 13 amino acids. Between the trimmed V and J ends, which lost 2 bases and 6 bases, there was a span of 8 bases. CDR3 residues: CASSEQGSQPQHF. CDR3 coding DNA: TGTGCCAGCAGTGAACAGGGCAGTCAGCCCCAGCATTTT.

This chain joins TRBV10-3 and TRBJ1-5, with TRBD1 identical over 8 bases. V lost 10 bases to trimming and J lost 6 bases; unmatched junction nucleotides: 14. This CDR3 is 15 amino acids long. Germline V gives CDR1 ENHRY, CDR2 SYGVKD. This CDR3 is CASSSKAGGGQPQHF. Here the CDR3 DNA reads TGTGCCAGTTCATCAAAGGCAGGGGGCGGTCAGCCCCAGCATTTT.

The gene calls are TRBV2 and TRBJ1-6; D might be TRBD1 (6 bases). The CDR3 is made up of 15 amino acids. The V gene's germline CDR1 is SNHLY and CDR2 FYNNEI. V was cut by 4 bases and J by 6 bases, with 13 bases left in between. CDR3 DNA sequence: TGTGCCAGCAGTGTTACCGGGACAACTAATTCACCCCTCCACTTT. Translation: CASSVTGTTNSPLHF.

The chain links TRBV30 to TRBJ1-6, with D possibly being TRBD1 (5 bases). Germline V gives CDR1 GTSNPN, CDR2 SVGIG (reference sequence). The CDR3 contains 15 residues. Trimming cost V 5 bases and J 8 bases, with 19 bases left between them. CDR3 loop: CAWGPSGVNHSPLHF. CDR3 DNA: TGTGCCTGGGGCCCCTCGGGGGTCAACCATTCACCCCTCCACTTT.

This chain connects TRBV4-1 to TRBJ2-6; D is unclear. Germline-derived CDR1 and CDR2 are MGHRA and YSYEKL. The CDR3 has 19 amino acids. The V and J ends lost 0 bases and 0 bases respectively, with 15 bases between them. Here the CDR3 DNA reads TGCGCCAGCAGCCAAGATGCGATAGTGCGAGGCTCTGGGGCCAACGTCCTGACTTTC. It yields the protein CASSQDAIVRGSGANVLTF.

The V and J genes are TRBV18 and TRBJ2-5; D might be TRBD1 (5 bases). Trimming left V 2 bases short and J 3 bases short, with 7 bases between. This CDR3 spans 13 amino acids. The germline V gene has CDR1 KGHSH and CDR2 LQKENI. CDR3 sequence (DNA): TGTGCCAGCTCACCAAGCAGGGAAGAGACCCAGTACTTC. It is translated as CASSPSREETQYF. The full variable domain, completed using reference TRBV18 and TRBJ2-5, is NAGVMQNPRHLVRRRGQEARLRCSPMKGHSHVYWYRQLPEEGLKFMVYLQKENIIDESGMPKERFSAEFPKEGPSILRIQQVVRGDSAAYFCASSPSREETQYFGPGTRLLVL.

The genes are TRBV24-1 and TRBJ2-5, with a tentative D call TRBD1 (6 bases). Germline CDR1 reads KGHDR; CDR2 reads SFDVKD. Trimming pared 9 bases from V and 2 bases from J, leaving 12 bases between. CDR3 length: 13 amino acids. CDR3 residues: CATRAGAQETQYF. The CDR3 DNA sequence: TGTGCCACCCGGGCAGGGGCTCAAGAGACCCAGTACTTC.

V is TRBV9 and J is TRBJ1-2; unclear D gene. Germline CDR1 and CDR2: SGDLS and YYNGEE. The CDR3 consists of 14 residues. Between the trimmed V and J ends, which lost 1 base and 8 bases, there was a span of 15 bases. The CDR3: CASSVYSGGQGYTF. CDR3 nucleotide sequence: TGTGCCAGCAGCGTATATTCTGGAGGGCAGGGCTACACCTTC.

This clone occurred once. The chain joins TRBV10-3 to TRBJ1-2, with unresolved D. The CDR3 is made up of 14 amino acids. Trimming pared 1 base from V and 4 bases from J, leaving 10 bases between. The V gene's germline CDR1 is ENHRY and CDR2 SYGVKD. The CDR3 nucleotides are TGTGCCATCAGTGAGTATGAGGGTAGCTATGGCTACACCTTC. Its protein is CAISEYEGSYGYTF.

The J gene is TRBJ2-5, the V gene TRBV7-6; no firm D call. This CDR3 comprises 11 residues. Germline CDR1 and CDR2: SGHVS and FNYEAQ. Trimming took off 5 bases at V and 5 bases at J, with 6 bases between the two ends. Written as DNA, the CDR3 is TGTGCCAGCAGCGCCGAGGAGACCCAGTACTTC. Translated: CASSAEETQYF.

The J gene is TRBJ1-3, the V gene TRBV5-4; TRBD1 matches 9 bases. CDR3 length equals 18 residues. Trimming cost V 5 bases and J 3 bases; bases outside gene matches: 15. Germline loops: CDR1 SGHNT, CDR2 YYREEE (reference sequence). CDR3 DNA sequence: TGTGCCAGCAGTTACAAAATAACAACAGGGGGCGGTGGAAACACCATATATTTT. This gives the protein CASSYKITTGGGGNTIYF.

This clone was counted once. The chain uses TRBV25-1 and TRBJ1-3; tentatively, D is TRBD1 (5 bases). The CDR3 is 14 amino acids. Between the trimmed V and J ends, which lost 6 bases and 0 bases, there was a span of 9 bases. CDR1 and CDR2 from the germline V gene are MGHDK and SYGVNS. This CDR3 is CASSDSRSGNTIYF. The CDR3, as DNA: TGTGCCAGCAGCGACAGTCGCTCTGGAAACACCATATATTTT.

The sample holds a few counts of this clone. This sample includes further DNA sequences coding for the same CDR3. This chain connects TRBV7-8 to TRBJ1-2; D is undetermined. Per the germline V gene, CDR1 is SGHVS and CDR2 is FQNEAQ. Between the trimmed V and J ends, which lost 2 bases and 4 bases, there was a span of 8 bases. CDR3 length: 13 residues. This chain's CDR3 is CASSLRVGYGYTF. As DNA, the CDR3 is TGTGCCAGCAGCTTACGGGTTGGCTATGGCTACACCTTC.

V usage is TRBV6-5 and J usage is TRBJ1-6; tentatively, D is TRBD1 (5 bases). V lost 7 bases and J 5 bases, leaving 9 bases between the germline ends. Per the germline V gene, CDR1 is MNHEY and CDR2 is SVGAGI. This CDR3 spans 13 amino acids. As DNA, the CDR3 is TGTGCCAGCAACGGCAGGGATAATTCACCCCTCCACTTT. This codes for CASNGRDNSPLHF.